This T cell receptor (beta chain) was captured by sequencing in a study of OX40 agonist ivuxolimab in advanced cancers. Describing the broader study: Ivuxolimab was a fully human IgG2 agonistic monoclonal antibody targeting the costimulatory receptor OX40 (CD134). Intravenous ivuxolimab was administered to patients every 2 weeks at six dose levels: 0.01, 0.1, 0.3, 1.5, 3 and 10 mg/kg. Among the 52 dose-escalation patients, around 19 had hepatocellular carcinoma, approximately 15 melanoma, 9 renal cell carcinoma and 9 head and neck cancer. In the dose-escalation cohort, around four fifths of patients were male, and the mean age was 60 years with a range of roughly 20 to 85. Prior anti-PD-1, anti-PD-L1 or anti-CTLA-4 therapy was permitted, and 30% to 50% of dose-escalation patients had received checkpoint inhibitors. Partial responses were achieved by three dose-escalation patients, of whom one had hepatocellular carcinoma and two had cutaneous melanoma. The point of sequencing TCRbeta in the periphery was to test whether ivuxolimab changed TCR sequence diversity and drove clonal T-cell expansion. The paper covers the monotherapy dose-escalation part of the phase I ivuxolimab trial, which included N of about 50 patients. Beyond this particular receptor, the publication reports: Low levels of normalized T-cell clonal expansion were also seen in some nonresponding patients. After ivuxolimab, CD8+ T cells had more expanded clones than CD4+ T cells on average. The antigen specificity of the peripheral T cells that underwent clonal expansion was not determined. At doses from 0.1 to 3.0 mg/kg, clonal expansion was seen in both CD4+ and CD8+ blood T cells between baseline and week 6. In the 0.1-3.0 mg/kg groups, partial responders were among the patients with the lowest normalized peripheral clonal expansion, particularly in CD8+ T cells.

CDR3 length: 11 amino acids, cysteine to phenylalanine. Just the 33-base CDR3 DNA is kept, in frame starting at base 1. The V end loses 3 bases and the J end loses 6 bases, and a stretch of 4 bases separates them. Looking up the germline V gene yields CDR1 SGDLS and CDR2 YYNGEE. Details on this clone: What this receptor recognizes is not known. No base quality information exists; no much larger clone differs at one position.

Patients with a history of autoimmune disease or receiving systemic immunosuppression were excluded from the trial. Peripheral blood for TCR sequencing was collected from all dose cohorts at baseline, on cycle 4 day 1, and on cycle 7 day 1. Samples came from an open-label, multicenter, first-in-human phase I dose-escalation trial of ivuxolimab. Adults with locally advanced or metastatic head and neck squamous cell, hepatocellular, melanoma or renal cell carcinoma were enrolled in the trial. CD4+ and CD8+ T cells were sorted separately from peripheral blood before TCR sequencing. Genomic DNA was isolated from the sorted cells so that the TCRbeta CDR3 region could be sequenced. TCRbeta CDR3 regions were sequenced using the immunoSEQ Assay. TCRdb retrieved this table from immuneACCESS and kept in-frame rearrangements only. Not all clones are present; in checked studies, unresolved V genes account for under half, and no reason is known for the remainder. The sample has approximately 54,000 clones on record, under 95% of them singletons. Around 8.7% of the sample comes from the top ten.

Material: CD4+ or CD8+ T cells sorted from blood, obtained in a trial of the OX40 agonist ivuxolimab. This receptor was taken from an adult with an advanced solid tumor such as melanoma, head and neck, liver or kidney cancer. The chain was built from TRBV9 and TRBJ1-3, with the D gene uncertain. The sequence in DNA is TGTGCCAGCAGCGGGGAAAACACCATATATTTT. Translated, this gives CASSGENTIYF.